This entry concerns a single T cell receptor (beta chain). Its antigen is still unknown. Base qualities were left out, and no much larger clone turns up one base away. Systemically healthy Caucasian individuals from Russia, roughly 40 in total and aged about 6 to 95 years, were included as donors. Approximately 11 milliliters of peripheral blood were drawn from each donor into EDTA-treated Vacutainer tubes. PBMCs were isolated by Ficoll-Paque density-gradient centrifugation, with at least 6 million obtained per sample. Total RNA, at least 6 micrograms per sample, was extracted from PBMCs with Trizol reagent. For every donor, flow cytometry on a PBMC aliquot measured the percentage of naive CD45RAhigh/CD27high T cells. The library was generated by 5' RACE. The data were produced on an Illumina HiSeq 2500. A second roughly 6 to 11 cycle PCR used a sample-barcoded 5' primer and a J-beta primer mix. Each TCR beta cDNA molecule received a unique molecular identifier from a template-switch 5' adaptor carrying 12 random nucleotides. At least 2.5 million CDR3-containing paired-end reads were obtained from each sample. The Mint cDNA synthesis kit, primed by a TRBC-specific oligonucleotide, was used to synthesize first-strand cDNA from all RNA. Following uracil-DNA glycosylase treatment, all cDNA underwent a first 18-cycle PCR with the universal primers M1SS and BC2_uni_R. In the original analysis: Normalization of each sample was performed by random selection of 1 million high-quality reads, each carrying a distinct molecular identifier. Reads with shared molecular identifiers were discarded instead of being binned into consensus sequences. MiTCR, run with a Q25 quality threshold and the strictest error-elimination algorithm, handled CDR3 identification, clonotype clustering and error correction. Lower-bound total TCR beta diversity was estimated with a nonparametric unseen species model using Euler transformation. TCRdb reprocessed the public reads (quality trimming at Q25 with fastp, clone calling with MiXCR) and kept in-frame beta chains. Each record represents a unique CDR3 protein, reported with the most common genes and DNA among its rows. The V and J calls shown here were made by TCRdb, not taken from the authors' results. A total of under 2,000,000 distinct CDR3 sequences appear in this sample, about 50% of them only once. The top ten clones comprise less than 2.5% of the sample.

The sample comes from a study of blood T cells in healthy people across ages (dated by TCRdb to about 2015). Regarding the study in general: Template switching captured roughly one uniquely barcoded TCR beta cDNA molecule per two T cells in model experiments. The study measured age-related changes in TCR beta repertoire diversity using deep sequencing normalized with unique cDNA molecular identifiers. The donors were divided into four age groups: young (average about 16 years), middle-aged (about 39), aged (about 62) and long-lived (around 87). To avoid experimental bias, donors of different ages were spread randomly across the sequencing lanes. Using the same blood draw, the study looked at two additional independent replicas of 1 million unique cDNA reads for two donors, one aged 18 to 30 and the other aged 80 or older. The paper as a whole reports these results and caveats: Because profiling used bulk unsorted PBMCs, naive and antigen-experienced compartments could not be compared conclusively. The long-lived group showed more naive CD4+ T cells, fewer expanded clones and increased TCR diversity than the aged group, suggesting age selection. Because the CMV infection status of the donors was unknown, age-related changes in expanded clonotypes may potentially have been confounded. Observed TCR beta diversity per million T cells fell roughly linearly with age, and a significant reduction was already apparent by age around 44. Observed TCR beta diversity correlated strongly with the percentage of naive T cells measured by flow cytometry. Total diversity estimates from one million sequenced T cells were considered lower bounds and underestimates.

The CDR3 covers 15 residues, taking in both the cysteine and the phenylalanine. Just the 45-base CDR3 DNA is kept, in frame starting at base 1. V loses 4 bases at its end and J loses 5 bases; junction bases beyond the gene matches: 10. From a lookup of the germline V gene, CDR1 and CDR2 are MNHEY and SVGEGT. The sequencing input was blood. The TCR comes from a woman aged 40 to 50 in good health. The receptor chain draws on TRBV6-2 or TRBV6-3 and TRBJ2-5, and 7 bases in between align with TRBD2. The base sequence is TGTGCCAGCAGTTTCGCCGGGACTATACGGGAGACCCAGTACTTC. This gives the protein CASSFAGTIRETQYF.